In this sample, the clone carrying this T cell receptor beta chain turned up once. Measured with immunoSEQ multiplex PCR; TCRdb has only the in-frame clones, and not every one. The profile shows tens of thousands of clones, 70% to 90% of them singletons. CDR1 is SGHTA and CDR2 is FQGNSA in the germline V gene. There are 15 residues in the CDR3. V lost 4 bases, J lost 4 bases, and 15 bases lay in between. This sample was taken from a study of OX40 agonist ivuxolimab in advanced cancers. The sequence was obtained from an adult with an advanced solid tumor such as melanoma, head and neck, liver or kidney cancer. This material consisted of CD4+ or CD8+ T cells sorted from blood, taken in a trial of the OX40 agonist ivuxolimab. The J gene is TRBJ2-3, the V gene TRBV7-2, with D hard to call. The CDR3 nucleotides read TGTGCCAGCAGCTGGGCCTCCGCGGTGGCAGATACGCAGTATTTT. Translation gives CASSWASAVADTQYF.